This T cell receptor (beta chain) is drawn from a study of Ad26.COV2.S vaccination and SARS-CoV-2 variants. The overall study: The trial was COV1001 and the donor's arm was Ad26.COV2.S.

Sequenced by immunoSEQ multiplex PCR; TCRdb stores in-frame clones only, minus some. The profile shows 350,000 to 500,000 clones, roughly 88% of them singletons. This CDR3 contains 16 residues. Per germline, CDR1 LGHDT and CDR2 YNNKEL (reference sequence). Trimming removed 0 bases from V and 2 bases from J, with 11 bases in between. Indicated treatment: around 19 received Ad26.COV2.S at low or high dose, single or two shots; about 5 received placebo; per-sample allocation not given. Day 63 after the first injection of vaccine or placebo was the sampling time. This person who donated was an adult of 18-55 years in Boston. Concerning this clone itself: Antigen: not known.

Whole-study findings and limits: Those who received vaccine or placebo ended up with similar non-spike TCR breadth. The placebo group had lower spike-specific TCR breadth than the vaccine recipients did.

V is TRBV3-1 (or the pseudogene TRBV3-2) and J is TRBJ1-5; tentatively, D is TRBD1 (6 bases). The clonotype originates from a person aged 18-60 years who received the Ad26.COV2.S COVID-19 vaccine or a placebo. The source material was peripheral blood, sampled in a trial of Ad26.COV2.S vaccine versus placebo. The CDR3 protein is CASSQDWGQGNQPQHF. CDR3 in DNA: TGTGCCAGCAGCCAAGATTGGGGACAAGGCAATCAGCCCCAGCATTTT.